This TCR beta chain was obtained from a study of blood T cell repertoires in COVID-19. Generated by immunoSEQ multiplex PCR, the TCRdb table keeps only in-frame clones and is missing some. The repertoire holds 540,000 or so clones, with around 90% as singletons. V was clipped by 5 bases and J by 0 bases, with 6 bases between them. CDR1 KGHSH and CDR2 LQKENI come from the germline V gene. The CDR3 is 13 amino acids. The source of this sequence is a woman between 50 and 59 years old with COVID-19, enrolled during active disease. The sample consisted of peripheral blood. The chain couples TRBV18 to TRBJ2-3; D is unresolved. The CDR3 is CASSAYSTDTQYF. The CDR3 nucleotides are TGTGCCAGCTCAGCCTATAGCACAGATACGCAGTATTTT.